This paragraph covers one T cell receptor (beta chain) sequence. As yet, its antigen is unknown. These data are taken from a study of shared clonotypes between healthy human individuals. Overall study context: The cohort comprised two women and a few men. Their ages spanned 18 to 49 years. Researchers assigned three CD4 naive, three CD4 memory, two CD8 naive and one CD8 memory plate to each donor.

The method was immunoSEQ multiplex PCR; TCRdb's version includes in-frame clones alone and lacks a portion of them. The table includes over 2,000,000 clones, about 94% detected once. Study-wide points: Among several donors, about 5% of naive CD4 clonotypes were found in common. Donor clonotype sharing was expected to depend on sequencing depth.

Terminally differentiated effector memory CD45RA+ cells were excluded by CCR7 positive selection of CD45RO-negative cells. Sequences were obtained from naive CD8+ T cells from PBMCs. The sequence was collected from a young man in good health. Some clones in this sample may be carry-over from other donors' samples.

The CDR3 DNA reads TGTGCCAGCAGTGGCCCGGGCGCCAACGAGCAGTACTTC. It encodes CASSGPGANEQYF. The V and J genes are TRBV25-1 and TRBJ2-5, with no clear D. The last part of the DNA fits TRBJ2-7 better; the J call may be wrong. Germline CDR1 reads MGHDK; CDR2 reads SYGVNS. This CDR3 spans 13 amino acids.